Below are 7 T cell receptor beta chains sequenced from a single sample in a study of blood T cell repertoires in COVID-19 (dated by TCRdb to about 2020). Libraries were built with the immunoSEQ multiplex PCR assay. TCRdb provides this immuneACCESS table in a form limited to in-frame rearrangements. Some clones are lacking; in checked studies, under half of them reflect an unresolved V gene, and why the rest are absent is not known. The sample yields about 170,000 clones; more than 65% were counted once. The ten most abundant clones make up nearly 15% of the sample. Sequenced material: PBMCs or T cells enriched from blood (not recorded which). The receptor set was obtained from a man aged 50-60 years who had recovered from COVID-19.

The genes are TRBV5-1 and TRBJ2-7, with a tentative D call TRBD1 (6 bases). The CDR3 is 14 amino acids. V lost 4 bases to trimming and J lost 0 bases, with 11 bases between them. The germline gives CDR1 SGHRS, CDR2 YFSETQ. CDR3 sequence: CASSRQASSYEQYF. CDR3 nucleotides: TGCGCCAGCAGCCGACAGGCTAGCTCCTACGAGCAGTACTTC.

The chain joins TRBV6-5 to TRBJ1-5; D ambiguous. Germline V gene data show CDR1 as MNHEY and CDR2 as SVGAGI. Trimming stripped 5 bases from V and 0 bases from J, with 8 bases between. The CDR3 is 14 residues long. In DNA form, the CDR3 reads TGTGCCAGCAGTCTTGCGGATAGCAATCAGCCCCAGCATTTT. It codes for CASSLADSNQPQHF.

The V and J genes are TRBV12-3 or TRBV12-4 and TRBJ1-2, with D possibly being TRBD1 (5 bases). Trimming took off 3 bases at V and 7 bases at J, with 12 bases between the two ends. This CDR3 is built from 13 residues. The CDR3 DNA is TGTGCCAGCAGTTTTGGGGGGATGGGTGGCTACACCTTC. It translates to CASSFGGMGGYTF.

The DNA of the CDR3 is TGTGCCAGCAGTTCCGGACTAGCGGGTTCAAACACCGGGGAGCTGTTTTTT. It yields the protein CASSSGLAGSNTGELFF. This chain uses TRBV7-6 with TRBJ2-2; 11 bases map to TRBD2. The ends lost 6 bases at V and 2 bases at J; junction bases unmatched: 8. CDR3 length equals 17 residues. Germline lookup yields CDR1 SGHVS and CDR2 FNYEAQ.

This clone was picked up a small number of times. The chain's CDR3 is CASSLIPLAADTQYF. In DNA, the CDR3 is TGTGCCAGCAGCTTAATCCCGCTAGCGGCAGATACGCAGTATTTT. The chain recombines TRBV7-3 with TRBJ2-3, with 7 nucleotides matching TRBD2. The CDR3 extends over 15 amino acids. The germline CDR1 and CDR2 sequences are SGHTA and FQGTGA. V shed 1 base and J 4 bases; nucleotides not matched to a gene: 5. Supplemented by reference TRBV7-3 and TRBJ2-3, the full variable domain reads GAGVSQTPSNKVTEKGKYVELRCDPISGHTALYWYRQSLGQGPEFLIYFQGTGAADDSGLPNDRFFAVRPEGSVSTLKIQRTERGDSAVYLCASSLIPLAADTQYFGPGTRLTVL.

The chain links TRBV4-1 to TRBJ2-2; the match to TRBD2 covers 7 bases. Trimming cost V 6 bases and J 0 bases; bases outside gene matches: 22. This CDR3 is built from 21 residues. Germline CDR1 is MGHRA and CDR2 is YSYEKL. The CDR3 DNA reads TGCGCCAGCAGACCTTCCGGTTTGAAGCGGGGAAAGAACGCGAACACCGGGGAGCTGTTTTTT. It yields the protein CASRPSGLKRGKNANTGELFF.

Notes on this clone: Other nucleotide sequences in the sample specify the same CDR3. V gene TRBV9 combines with J gene TRBJ2-1, with D possibly matching TRBD1 (5 bases). This CDR3 is 15 amino acids long. Looked up from germline, CDR1 is SGDLS and CDR2 is YYNGEE. The V gene lost 0 bases and the J gene lost 1 base, with 8 bases spanning the gap. CDR3 in amino acids: CASSVGRGSYNEQFF. The CDR3 DNA sequence: TGTGCCAGCAGCGTAGGTAGGGGTTCCTACAATGAGCAGTTCTTC.